This T cell receptor (beta chain) was sequenced during a study of Graves' ophthalmopathy and Graves' hyperthyroidism. At the level of the study: Blood was drawn at initial diagnosis, before any treatment. Study-level results: In predicting ophthalmopathy progression, the model reached over 70% sensitivity and 72.22% specificity.

The study enrolled ophthalmopathy donors with moderate-to-severe activity, CAS ≥3, NOSPECS ≥4 and duration under 3 months. Patients were left out if they had other autoimmune diseases, uncontrolled infections, pregnancy or lactation. Concerning this clonotype itself: The antigen is undetermined.

Germline lookup yields CDR1 SGHTA and CDR2 FQGTGA. V was pared by 3 bases and J by 5 bases, with 10 bases between. The CDR3 is 14 residues long. For repertoire sequencing, the TCR beta CDR3 regions were amplified from RNA transcripts. First-round RT-PCR relied on HTBI primers, and a second-round multiplex PCR came next. TCRdb ran MiXCR on the multiplex PCR reads and lists one entry per CDR3 protein. The sample has about 410,000 distinct CDR3 sequences; 15% to 20% are singletons. Material for sequencing was peripheral blood. This rearrangement joins TRBV7-3 to TRBJ1-4; perhaps TRBD1 as D (6 bases). This TCR came from a woman younger than 35 with Graves' ophthalmopathy. The CDR3 DNA sequence: TGTGCCAGCAGCTTGGGAGGGGGAAATGAAAAACTGTTTTTT. This sequence encodes CASSLGGGNEKLFF.